This T cell receptor beta chain was profiled in a study of shared clonotypes between healthy human individuals. Study-wide points: Sorted-subset samples were not fully sequenced, rarefaction indicated. Enrolling few donors narrowed the genetic and exposure-history diversity that was represented. Some clonotypes were shared by all four sorted-subset donors, while others were not shared. The non-shared ones had lower generation probabilities than the shared ones.

The CDR3 runs to 15 residues. CDR1 SGDLS and CDR2 YYNGEE come from the germline V gene. V lost 3 bases, J lost 0 bases, and 10 bases lay in between. Comments on this clone: What it binds is unknown.

Naive-designated CD8 cells lacked CD45RO, were positively enriched for CCR7, and omitted terminally differentiated effector memory CD45RA+ cells. This table comes from immunoSEQ multiplex PCR, and its TCRdb copy is limited to in-frame clones, with some not included. Of millions of clones in the sample, approximately 94% were seen once. This clonotype was obtained from a man in his late teens or twenties in good health. The chain joins TRBV9 to TRBJ2-1, with D unclear. The sequenced sample was naive CD8+ T cells sorted from blood. CDR3 loop: CASSGTLSSYNEQFF. The CDR3 nucleotides are TGTGCCAGCAGCGGGACCCTGAGCTCCTACAATGAGCAGTTCTTC.